These 12 T cell receptor beta chains were sequenced from one sample in a study of cytomegalovirus exposure and HLA in healthy donors. The data were produced by immunoSEQ multiplex PCR, yet TCRdb's version contains in-frame clones alone and is incomplete. The sample has under 70,000 clones, around nine tenths seen once. The specimen sequenced was PBMCs. Receptors originate from a woman between 18 and 29 years old in good health and CMV-seronegative.

The V gene is TRBV6-5, the J gene TRBJ2-7; 9 bases fit TRBD2. The CDR3 runs to 15 residues. Trimming took 6 bases from V and 0 from J; bases not matched to a gene: 6. Germline V gives CDR1 MNHEY, CDR2 SVGAGI. The CDR3: CASSGERGVSYEQYF. CDR3 sequence (DNA): TGTGCCAGCAGCGGGGAGCGGGGGGTCTCCTACGAGCAGTACTTC.

The V call is TRBV29-1, the J call TRBJ2-3; TRBD1 aligns across 11 bases. Unmatched junction bases numbered 8, after V lost 7 bases and J lost 8 bases. The germline V gene encodes CDR1 SQVTM and CDR2 ANQGSEA. The length of the CDR3 is 13 residues. In nucleotides, the CDR3 is TGCAGCGCCGGGACAGGGGGTATTGGTACGCAGTATTTT. Its translation: CSAGTGGIGTQYF.

The chain carries TRBV19 and TRBJ2-7; 12 nucleotides line up with TRBD2. There are 15 residues in the CDR3. Trimming at V came to 6 bases and at J to 7 bases, leaving 10 bases not matched to a gene. Looked up from germline, CDR1 is LNHDA and CDR2 is SQIVND (reference sequence). CDR3: CASRKSSGGAGEQYF. Written as DNA, the CDR3 is TGTGCCAGTAGGAAATCTAGCGGGGGGGCCGGAGAGCAGTACTTC. The full variable domain, with the rest looked up from reference TRBV19 and TRBJ2-7, is DGGITQSPKYLFRKEGQNVTLSCEQNLNHDAMYWYRQDPGQGLRLIYYSQIVNDFQKGDIAEGYSVSREKKESFPLTVTSAQKNPTAFYLCASRKSSGGAGEQYFGPGTRLTVT.

V usage is TRBV9 and J usage is TRBJ2-5; 9 nucleotides line up with TRBD1. Trimming at V came to 0 bases and at J to 5 bases, leaving 5 bases not matched to a gene. Germline lookup yields CDR1 SGDLS and CDR2 YYNGEE. This CDR3 region has 15 residues. DNA of the CDR3: TGTGCCAGCAGCGTAGGGACAGGGGTTGCTGAGACCCAGTACTTC. Protein: CASSVGTGVAETQYF. Using reference TRBV9 and TRBJ2-5 for the parts outside the CDR3, the full variable domain is DSGVTQTPKHLITATGQRVTLRCSPRSGDLSVYWYQQSLDQGLQFLIQYYNGEERAKGNILERFSAQQFPDLHSELNLSSLELGDSALYFCASSVGTGVAETQYFGPGTRLLVL.

The chain carries TRBV5-1 and TRBJ2-2; TRBD2 agrees at 10 bases. The V segment lost 2 bases and the J segment 4 bases; nucleotides outside the gene matches: 2. The CDR3 spans 15 residues. Germline CDR1 and CDR2: SGHRS and YFSETQ. Written as DNA, the CDR3 is TGCGCCAGCAGCTTTAGCGGGAGGTCCACCGGGGAGCTGTTTTTT. It codes for CASSFSGRSTGELFF.

J is TRBJ2-6 and V is TRBV5-1, with D unclear. Looked up from germline, CDR1 is SGHRS and CDR2 is YFSETQ. V was clipped by 5 bases and J by 2 bases, with 5 bases between them. The CDR3 loop spans 13 amino acids. The CDR3 DNA is TGCGCCAGCAGAAAGCCTGGGGCCAACGTCCTGACTTTC. Amino acids: CASRKPGANVLTF.

The chain recombines TRBV29-1 with TRBJ2-3, with 12 positions matching TRBD2. J was trimmed by 5 bases and V by 7 bases; bases with no gene match: 10. CDR1 SQVTM and CDR2 ANQGSEA come from the germline V gene. CDR3 size: 15 residues. CDR3 nucleotide sequence: TGCAGCGCCGTGACTAGCGGGAGCCAGCGAGATACGCAGTATTTT. Translation: CSAVTSGSQRDTQYF.

The chain employs TRBV27 and TRBJ2-5; TRBD1 agrees at 7 bases. From germline, CDR1 is MNHEY and CDR2 SMNVEV (reference sequence). V was clipped by 6 bases and J by 1 base; unmatched bases: 8. The CDR3 length is 15 residues. CDR3 region: CASSQYRGGQETQYF. The CDR3 DNA reads as TGTGCCAGCAGCCAGTACAGGGGCGGCCAAGAGACCCAGTACTTC.

The chain couples TRBV11-2 to TRBJ1-2, with 7 positions matching TRBD1. The V segment lost 5 bases and the J segment 2 bases; nucleotides outside the gene matches: 11. The CDR3 length is 16 residues. Germline V gene data show CDR1 as SGHAT and CDR2 as FQNNGV. In nucleotides, the CDR3 is TGTGCCAGCAGCGCAATTACAGGGGCATTGAACTATGGCTACACCTTC. It translates to CASSAITGALNYGYTF.

This clone turned up a few times. This chain connects TRBV2 to TRBJ1-4; no clear D. Germline CDR1 SNHLY, CDR2 FYNNEI. The V and J ends lost 8 bases and 8 bases respectively, with 12 bases between them. The CDR3 length is 12 residues. The CDR3 sequence: CASHSDREKLFF. As DNA, the CDR3 is TGTGCCAGCCATAGCGACCGCGAAAAACTGTTTTTT.

The gene calls are TRBV5-8 and TRBJ1-1; maybe TRBD1 (5 bases). From germline, CDR1 is SGHTS and CDR2 YDEGEE. This CDR3 spans 14 amino acids. Trimming removed 4 bases at V and 2 bases at J, with 12 bases between. This CDR3 is CASSRDGRNTEAFF. The CDR3 bases are TGTGCCAGCAGCCGGGACGGGAGAAACACTGAAGCTTTCTTT.

This clone was seen more than once but under ten times. The chain carries TRBV27 and TRBJ1-1; a possible D gene is TRBD1 (5 bases). The CDR3 has 15 residues. With 1 base removed from V and 1 base from J, the gap between germline ends came to 10 bases. Germline V lookup: CDR1 MNHEY, CDR2 SMNVEV (reference sequence). In nucleotides, the CDR3 is TGTGCCAGCAGTTTATATTGGGGCCCGAACACTGAAGCTTTCTTT. Amino acid sequence: CASSLYWGPNTEAFF.